This T cell receptor beta chain was sequenced in a study of cytomegalovirus exposure and HLA in healthy donors. General study findings and limits: Later analysis demonstrated an association between a missense DCLRE1C variant and TCR beta V- and J-gene trimming. Among the CMV-associated chains, three were confirmed in vitro as specific for CMV antigens. The records held CMV serostatus as the only immune exposure information.

The CDR3 extends over 14 amino acids. The V gene's germline CDR1 is SGHRS and CDR2 YFSETQ. V shed 4 bases, J shed 4 bases, and the junction held 6 bases outside the gene matches. Primers: 60 Vbeta forward and 13 Jbeta reverse. Using immunoSEQ multiplex PCR, the repertoire was profiled, and TCRdb retains in-frame clones only, with some absent. The sample includes around 150,000 clones, around four fifths of them seen just once. As for this clone: Its specificity is unknown.

The sequence derives from a male donor in good health and CMV-seronegative. Sequencing input: PBMCs. V usage is TRBV5-1 and J usage is TRBJ2-3, with 7 positions matching TRBD1. The CDR3 DNA sequence: TGCGCCAGCAGCGAGGGGGCTAAGTCAGATACGCAGTATTTT. This gives the protein CASSEGAKSDTQYF.